The 28 T cell receptor beta chains given below trace back to one sample, sequenced in a study of T cell responses to AZD1222 COVID-19 vaccine. This table comes from immunoSEQ multiplex PCR, and its TCRdb copy is limited to in-frame clones, with some not included. The sample has roughly 150,000 clones; approximately 90% are singletons. The sample was peripheral blood, taken on day 0 of AZD1222 vaccination. These receptors were taken from an adult in good health.

The V gene is TRBV21-1, the J gene TRBJ1-6. TRBV21-1 is flagged as a pseudogene. The CDR3 spans 16 residues. The CDR3 here is CASSKALDVYNSPLHF. CDR3 in DNA: TGTGCCAGCAGCAAAGCCCTGGACGTGTATAATTCACCCCTCCACTTT.

For the CDR3, the DNA is TGTGCCAGCAGTAGGGACAGCGAGCAGTACTTC. This translates into CASSRDSEQYF. This chain uses TRBV6-5 with TRBJ2-7, with 7 nucleotides matching TRBD1. There are 11 residues in the CDR3. In germline, CDR1 is MNHEY, CDR2 SVGAGI. Trimming cost V 5 bases and J 6 bases; bases outside gene matches: 1.

The chain has TRBV5-1 and TRBJ2-2; TRBD2 might be the D (5 bases). V was pared by 0 bases and J by 4 bases, with 16 bases between. Germline CDR1 reads SGHRS; CDR2 reads YFSETQ. The CDR3 runs 17 residues. CDR3 nucleotides: TGCGCCAGCAGCTTGGCTGCCTCCGGGGTAACCACCGGGGAGCTGTTTTTT. Amino acids: CASSLAASGVTTGELFF.

DNA of the CDR3: TGTGCCAGTAGTATGGGGTTTAATCAGCCCCAGCATTTT. Amino acids: CASSMGFNQPQHF. The gene calls are TRBV19 and TRBJ1-5; unclear D gene. The CDR3 contains 13 residues. CDR1 and CDR2 from the germline V gene are LNHDA and SQIVND (reference sequence). The V and J ends lost 3 bases and 4 bases respectively, with 7 bases between them.

This clone appeared once. V and J are TRBV5-1 and TRBJ2-7, with TRBD1 identical over 8 bases. The CDR3 spans 15 residues. The ends lost 4 bases at V and 2 bases at J; junction bases unmatched: 8. Germline CDR1 is SGHRS and CDR2 is YFSETQ. CDR3 loop: CASSTTGTGTYEQYF. CDR3 in DNA: TGCGCCAGCAGCACCACCGGGACAGGAACCTACGAGCAGTACTTC.

V usage is TRBV3-1 (or the pseudogene TRBV3-2) and J usage is TRBJ1-2; D gene unclear. CDR3 length: 14 amino acids. Trimming removed 0 bases from V and 3 bases from J, with 8 bases in between. The V gene's germline CDR1 is LGHDT and CDR2 YNNKEL (reference sequence). CDR3 bases: TGTGCCAGCAGCCAAGAAAACAGTCACTATGGCTACACCTTC. Translated, it gives CASSQENSHYGYTF.

The chain combines TRBV9 with TRBJ1-6, with D uncertain. The germline CDR1 and CDR2 sequences are SGDLS and YYNGEE. The CDR3 extends over 15 amino acids. The V and J ends lost 1 base and 9 bases respectively, with 14 bases between them. For the CDR3, the DNA is TGTGCCAGCAGCGTACACCTTAGTTCGATTTCACCCCTCCACTTT. This sequence encodes CASSVHLSSISPLHF.

The CDR3 here is CASSLGHDGTGRSYEQYF. CDR3 sequence (DNA): TGTGCCAGCAGCTTAGGCCACGATGGGACAGGCCGTTCCTACGAGCAGTACTTC. The V gene is TRBV11-3, the J gene TRBJ2-7; 8 bases align to TRBD1. Trimming removed 1 base from V and 1 base from J; junction bases left unmatched: 12. In germline, CDR1 is SGHNT, CDR2 YENEEA. This CDR3 region has 18 residues.

This clone was recorded once. The CDR3 here is CASSYGGSGYTF. The CDR3 coding sequence is TGTGCCAGCAGTTACGGGGGCTCGGGCTACACCTTC. The chain links TRBV6-5 to TRBJ1-2; D might be TRBD1 (6 bases). The V end was cut by 2 bases, the J end by 8 bases, with 9 bases between. The CDR3 contains 12 residues. CDR1 is MNHEY, CDR2 SVGAGI, per germline.

The chain's CDR3 is CASTRGGPGNTIYF. The CDR3 DNA sequence: TGTGCCAGCACTAGAGGAGGCCCTGGAAACACCATATATTTT. The rearrangement links TRBV2 to TRBJ1-3; no definite D call. Germline V gene data show CDR1 as SNHLY and CDR2 as FYNNEI. CDR3 length equals 14 residues. Trimming left V 7 bases short and J 2 bases short, with 12 bases between. Full variable domain (missing parts from reference TRBV2 and TRBJ1-3): EPEVTQTPSHQVTQMGQEVILRCVPISNHLYFYWYRQILGQKVEFLVSFYNNEISEKSEIFDDQFSVERPDGSNFTLKIRSTKLEDSAMYFCASTRGGPGNTIYFGEGSWLTVV.

CDR3 protein: CASSGSALNTGELFF. As DNA, the CDR3 is TGTGCCAGCTCAGGGTCCGCCCTGAACACCGGGGAGCTGTTTTTT. The chain uses TRBV18 and TRBJ2-2; no clear D. Trimming shortened V by 5 bases and J by 1 base, and 11 bases separated the two germline ends. CDR1 and CDR2 (germline): KGHSH, LQKENI. The CDR3 sequence is 15 residues long.

The chain links TRBV5-8 to TRBJ2-1; D not resolved. CDR1 is SGHTS and CDR2 is YDEGEE in the germline V gene. This CDR3 is 16 amino acids long. V lost 3 bases, J lost 3 bases, and 16 bases lay in between. CDR3 region: CASSSRSLPGYNEQFF. CDR3 bases: TGTGCCAGCAGCTCCCGGTCCCTCCCGGGCTACAATGAGCAGTTCTTC. The complete variable domain, with remaining parts taken from reference TRBV5-8 and TRBJ2-1, reads EAGVTQSPTHLIKTRGQQATLRCSPISGHTSVYWYQQALGLGLQFLLWYDEGEERNRGNFPPRFSGRQFPNYSSELNVNALELEDSALYLCASSSRSLPGYNEQFFGPGTRLTVL.

V and J are TRBV7-9 and TRBJ2-2, with a possible D match to TRBD1 (5 bases). Germline CDR1 SEHNR, CDR2 FQNEAQ (reference sequence). This CDR3 comprises 18 residues. V gave up 5 bases and J gave up 0 bases, with 19 bases separating them. CDR3 sequence reads: CASSLEIRTLSNTGELFF. The CDR3 nucleotides are TGTGCCAGCAGCCTAGAAATAAGGACACTTTCGAACACCGGGGAGCTGTTTTTT.

V and J are TRBV5-1 and TRBJ1-3; TRBD1 is a possible D gene (6 bases). The length of the CDR3 is 16 residues. The germline V gene has CDR1 SGHRS and CDR2 YFSETQ. V lost 0 bases to trimming and J lost 0 bases, with 10 bases between them. The CDR3 reads CASSLDGQTSGNTIYF. The DNA of the CDR3 is TGCGCCAGCAGCTTGGACGGACAGACCTCTGGAAACACCATATATTTT. Variable domain in full (rest from reference TRBV5-1 and TRBJ1-3): KAGVTQTPRYLIKTRGQQVTLSCSPISGHRSVSWYQQTPGQGLQFLFEYFSETQRNKGNFPGRFSGRQFSNSRSEMNVSTLELGDSALYLCASSLDGQTSGNTIYFGEGSWLTVV.

The chain couples TRBV3-1 (or the pseudogene TRBV3-2) to TRBJ2-1; maybe TRBD1 (6 bases). The V and J ends lost 0 bases and 12 bases respectively, with 15 bases between them. Germline CDR1 is LGHDT and CDR2 is YNNKEL (reference sequence). This CDR3 contains 14 residues. This CDR3 is CASSQEPRGIGQFF. CDR3 coding DNA: TGTGCCAGCAGCCAAGAGCCGAGGGGGATCGGGCAGTTCTTC.

V is TRBV9 and J is TRBJ1-1; no clear D gene. In germline, CDR1 is SGDLS, CDR2 YYNGEE. Trimming stripped 0 bases from V and 1 base from J, with 10 bases between. This CDR3 contains 15 residues. The CDR3 loop is CASSVGSLTNTEAFF. The DNA for the CDR3 is TGTGCCAGCAGCGTAGGATCACTGACGAACACTGAAGCTTTCTTT.

V gene TRBV9 combines with J gene TRBJ2-1; no firm D call. The V end lost 0 bases, the J end lost 3 bases, and 7 bases lay between the germline ends. This CDR3 region has 14 residues. The germline gives CDR1 SGDLS, CDR2 YYNGEE. The DNA of the CDR3 is TGTGCCAGCAGCGTAGAAAATAGCTACAATGAGCAGTTCTTC. Encoded protein: CASSVENSYNEQFF. The variable domain in full, with the rest retrieved from reference TRBV9 and TRBJ2-1, is DSGVTQTPKHLITATGQRVTLRCSPRSGDLSVYWYQQSLDQGLQFLIQYYNGEERAKGNILERFSAQQFPDLHSELNLSSLELGDSALYFCASSVENSYNEQFFGPGTRLTVL.

This rearrangement joins TRBV6-6 to TRBJ2-5, with 9 bases aligning to TRBD2. The CDR3 length is 15 residues. The ends lost 8 bases at V and 4 bases at J; junction bases unmatched: 11. The V gene's germline CDR1 is MNHNY and CDR2 SVGAGI (reference sequence). CDR3 sequence: CASSGLAGLLETQYF. The CDR3 DNA sequence: TGTGCCAGCTCGGGGCTAGCGGGATTGTTAGAGACCCAGTACTTC.

The genes are TRBV9 and TRBJ2-7; weak D call: TRBD1 (5 bases). Trimming shortened V by 0 bases and J by 1 base, and 14 bases separated the two germline ends. Germline V lookup: CDR1 SGDLS, CDR2 YYNGEE. The CDR3 extends over 16 amino acids. CDR3 coding DNA: TGTGCCAGCAGCGTAGGAGGTGAGGCAGGGTCCTACGAGCAGTACTTC. Amino acid sequence: CASSVGGEAGSYEQYF.

This chain links TRBV14 with TRBJ2-7; D possibly uses TRBD1 or TRBD2 (5 bases each). The CDR3 runs to 15 residues. V gave up 3 bases and J gave up 3 bases, with 15 bases separating them. CDR1 is SGHDN, CDR2 FVKESK, per germline. The DNA for the CDR3 is TGTGCCAGCAGCCACGCCGGGACCTCGAGCTACGAGCAGTACTTC. Its translation is CASSHAGTSSYEQYF. Full variable domain (outside the CDR3, taken from reference TRBV14 and TRBJ2-7): EAGVTQFPSHSVIEKGQTVTLRCDPISGHDNLYWYRRVMGKEIKFLLHFVKESKQDESGMPNNRFLAERTGGTYSTLKVQPAELEDSGVYFCASSHAGTSSYEQYFGPGTRLTVT.

DNA of the CDR3: TGCAGCGTTGCACAGGGGGCGGGAATCCAGTACTTC. It yields the protein CSVAQGAGIQYF. The gene calls are TRBV29-1 and TRBJ2-5; 9 bases align to TRBD1. J lost 10 bases, V lost 4 bases, and 7 bases had no gene match. This CDR3 comprises 12 residues. Germline V CDR1 and CDR2: SQVTM, ANQGSEA.

The V and J genes are TRBV5-8 and TRBJ1-2, with D hard to call. The V end lost 6 bases, the J end lost 5 bases, and 2 bases lay between the germline ends. The CDR3 is 9 residues long. Germline assignment: CDR1 SGHTS and CDR2 YDEGEE. CDR3: CASTYGYTF. The CDR3 nucleotides are TGTGCCAGCACATATGGCTACACCTTC.

The chain joins TRBV15 to TRBJ1-2, with 8 bases aligning to TRBD1. Germline V gene sequence: CDR1 LNHNV, CDR2 YYDKDF (reference sequence). The CDR3 covers 16 residues. The trim removed 3 bases at V and 4 bases at J, leaving 10 bases unmatched. CDR3 region: CATSSDRGPALYGYTF. The CDR3 DNA sequence: TGTGCCACCAGCAGTGACAGGGGCCCGGCTCTCTATGGCTACACCTTC.

This rearrangement joins TRBV28 to TRBJ1-2, with 9 bases fitting TRBD1. This CDR3 has 14 amino acids. Unmatched junction bases numbered 9, after V lost 7 bases and J lost 6 bases. From germline, CDR1 is MDHEN and CDR2 SYDVKM. Written as DNA, the CDR3 is TGTGCCAGCACCCCACTGGGACAGGGACATGGCTACACCTTC. Translated: CASTPLGQGHGYTF.

V usage is TRBV6-5 and J usage is TRBJ2-7; 8 nucleotides agree with TRBD1. Trimming took 7 bases from V and 13 from J; bases not matched to a gene: 18. CDR3 length: 14 residues. CDR1 MNHEY and CDR2 SVGAGI come from the germline V gene. CDR3 region: CASTSLGGQGLSYF. The CDR3, as DNA: TGTGCCAGCACCTCCTTGGGAGGACAGGGCCTCAGCTACTTC.

The CDR3 nucleotides are TGTGCCACCAGCAGAGGAGGAACAGGAAGGACTGAAGCTTTCTTT. Protein: CATSRGGTGRTEAFF. V usage is TRBV15 and J usage is TRBJ1-1; D is perhaps TRBD1 (5 bases). Trimming removed 1 base from V and 5 bases from J, with 14 bases in between. The CDR3 is 15 residues long. CDR1 and CDR2 from the germline V gene are LNHNV and YYDKDF (reference sequence).

This clone has a handful of counts. The rearrangement uses TRBV2 and TRBJ1-5; TRBD1 matches 8 bases. The CDR3 has 13 residues. V shed 6 bases and J 6 bases; nucleotides not matched to a gene: 4. CDR1 and CDR2 from the germline V gene are SNHLY and FYNNEI. The DNA of the CDR3 is TGTGCCAGCAGGGACAGGGTCAGTCAGCCCCAGCATTTT. This encodes CASRDRVSQPQHF.

The chain couples TRBV6-2 or TRBV6-3 to TRBJ2-1; 8 positions agree with TRBD2. The CDR3 consists of 16 residues. CDR1 and CDR2 (germline): MNHEY, SVGEGT. V shed 1 base, J shed 3 bases, and the junction held 5 bases outside the gene matches. The CDR3 loop reads CASSYLAGYLYNEQFF. Written as DNA, the CDR3 is TGTGCCAGCAGTTACTTAGCGGGGTACCTCTACAATGAGCAGTTCTTC.